This T cell receptor beta chain was documented in a study of beta chain features in type 1 diabetes. General study points: Researchers report that Type 1 diabetes patients had moderately but significantly shorter TCRB CDR3s across all four CD4+ subsets. Insertions were fewer and deletions more numerous at VDJ junctions in type 1 diabetes patients.

Germline loops: CDR1 MNHEY, CDR2 SVGAGI. The CDR3 sequence is 13 residues long. Deletions cut 6 bases from V and 7 bases from J, with 16 bases between. One heparinised blood draw, averaging roughly 120 mL, came from each donor. By way of CD45RO/CCR7/CD25/CD127/CD95/CD27, the CD4+ regulatory, stem cell-like memory, central memory and naive cells were sorted. The investigators reverse transcribed all of the isolated RNA, so they sequenced expressed TCRB transcripts. The table came from immunoSEQ multiplex PCR; TCRdb's copy has only in-frame clones and leaves some out. This sample yields a few hundred thousand clones, of which 15% to 20% are seen a single time; approximately 0.081% belongs to the top ten. This clone was detected only a few times. The antigen remains undetermined.

The chain links TRBV6-5 to TRBJ2-7; D gene ambiguous. Sequenced material: naive CD4+ T cells from blood. This TCR was recovered from a man aged 25-45 years with type 1 diabetes. The CDR3 sequence: CASRYGSLGEQYF. The CDR3 coding sequence is TGTGCCAGCAGATACGGGTCATTGGGGGAGCAGTACTTC.